Described below is a single T cell receptor (beta chain) sequence and its context. This record comes from a study of OX40 agonist ivuxolimab in advanced cancers. V was clipped by 5 bases and J by 2 bases, with 16 bases between them. Germline values: CDR1 SGHVS, CDR2 FQNEAQ. This CDR3 spans 17 amino acids. TCRdb's copy holds only in-frame clones and misses some; the assay was immunoSEQ multiplex PCR. The sample lists about 46,000 clones, around 77% seen once, with roughly 3% in the top ten. This clonotype originated in an adult with an advanced solid tumor such as melanoma, head and neck, liver or kidney cancer. V and J are TRBV7-8 and TRBJ2-6; weak D call: TRBD1 (5 bases). Sequenced material: CD4+ or CD8+ T cells sorted from blood, taken in a trial of the OX40 agonist ivuxolimab. The CDR3 loop reads CASSNLRQLPGANVLTF. CDR3 nucleotides: TGTGCCAGCAGCAACCTAAGACAGCTTCCTGGGGCCAACGTCCTGACTTTC.